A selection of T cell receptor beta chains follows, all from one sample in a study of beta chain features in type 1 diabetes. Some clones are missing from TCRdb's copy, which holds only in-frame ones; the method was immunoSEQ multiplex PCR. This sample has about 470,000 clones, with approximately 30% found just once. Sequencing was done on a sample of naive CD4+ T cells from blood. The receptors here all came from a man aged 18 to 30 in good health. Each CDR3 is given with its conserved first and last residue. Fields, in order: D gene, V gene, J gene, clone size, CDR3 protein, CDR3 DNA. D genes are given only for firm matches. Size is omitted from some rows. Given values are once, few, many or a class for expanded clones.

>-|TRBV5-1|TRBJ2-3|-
CASSLVVQITDTQYF
TGCGCCAGCAGCTTGGTGGTCCAGATCACAGATACGCAGTATTTT
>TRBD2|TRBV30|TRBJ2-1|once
CAWKLAGVQEQFF
TGTGCCTGGAAACTAGCGGGAGTCCAAGAGCAGTTCTTC
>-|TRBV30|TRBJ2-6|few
CAWSREGAPSGANVLTF
TGTGCCTGGAGTCGGGAGGGGGCACCCTCTGGGGCCAACGTCCTGACTTTC
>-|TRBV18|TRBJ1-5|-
CASSPGLASQPQHF
TGTGCCAGCTCACCCGGCCTCGCCAGTCAGCCCCAGCATTTT
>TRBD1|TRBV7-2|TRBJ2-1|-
CASSPPGGSYNEQFF
TGTGCCAGCAGCCCCCCAGGGGGCTCCTACAATGAGCAGTTCTTC
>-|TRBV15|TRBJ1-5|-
CATSRGIQPQHF
TGTGCCACCAGCAGAGGGATTCAGCCCCAGCATTTT
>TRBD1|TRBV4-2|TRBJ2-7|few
CASSQEDRGYEQYF
TGTGCCAGCAGCCAAGAGGACAGGGGTTACGAGCAGTACTTC
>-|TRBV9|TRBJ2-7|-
CASSPQGAAAYEQYF
TGTGCCAGCAGCCCCCAAGGGGCAGCAGCCTACGAGCAGTACTTC
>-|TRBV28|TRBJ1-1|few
CASSSGQNTEAFF
TGTGCCAGCAGTTCGGGACAGAACACTGAAGCTTTCTTT
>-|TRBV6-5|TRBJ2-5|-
CASRKGRVETQYF
TGTGCCAGCAGGAAGGGCAGGGTAGAGACCCAGTACTTC
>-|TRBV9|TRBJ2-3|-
CASSVEPRRDTQYF
TGTGCCAGCAGCGTAGAGCCCAGGAGAGATACGCAGTATTTT
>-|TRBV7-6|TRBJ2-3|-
CASSLGPSTDTQYF
TGTGCCAGCAGCTTGGGACCTAGCACAGATACGCAGTATTTT
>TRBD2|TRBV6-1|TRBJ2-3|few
CASSEGLALYTQYF
TGTGCCAGCAGTGAAGGACTAGCGCTCTATACGCAGTATTTT
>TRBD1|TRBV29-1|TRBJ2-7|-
CSVGPGTGAYEQYF
TGCAGCGTTGGTCCCGGGACAGGGGCCTACGAGCAGTACTTC
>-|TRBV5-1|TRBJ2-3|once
CASSLRQDGDTQYF
TGCGCCAGCAGCTTGCGTCAGGATGGGGATACGCAGTATTTT
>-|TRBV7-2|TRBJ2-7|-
CASSHPSYEQYF
TGTGCCAGCAGCCACCCTTCCTACGAGCAGTACTTC
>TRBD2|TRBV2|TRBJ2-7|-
CASGLVAYEQYF
TGTGCCAGCGGACTAGTGGCCTACGAGCAGTACTTC
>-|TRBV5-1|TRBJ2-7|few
CASSPLTGIEQYF
TGCGCCAGCAGCCCCTTGACTGGGATCGAGCAGTACTTC
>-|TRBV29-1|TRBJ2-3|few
CSVHRSADTQYF
TGCAGCGTTCATCGGTCAGCAGATACGCAGTATTTT
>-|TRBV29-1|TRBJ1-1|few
CSVVGLVEAFF
TGCAGCGTTGTGGGTCTAGTTGAAGCTTTCTTT
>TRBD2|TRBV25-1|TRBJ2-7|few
CASRGGLAGNYEQYF
TGTGCCAGCAGGGGGGGGCTAGCGGGCAACTACGAGCAGTACTTC
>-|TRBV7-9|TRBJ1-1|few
CAGRLLGSRTEDFF
TGTGCCGGGCGCCTACTAGGGAGTCGGACCGAGGATTTCTTT
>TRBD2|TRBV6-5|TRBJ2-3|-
CASSRLAGGTDTQYF
TGTGCCAGCAGCCGACTAGCGGGAGGCACAGATACGCAGTATTTT
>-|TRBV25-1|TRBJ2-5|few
CASSDPPGRETQYF
TGTGCCAGCAGTGATCCTCCAGGACGAGAGACCCAGTACTTC
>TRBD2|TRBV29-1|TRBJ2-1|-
CSARTSGSNEQFF
TGCAGCGCGCGGACTAGCGGGAGCAATGAGCAGTTCTTC
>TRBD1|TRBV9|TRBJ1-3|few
CASSAGGVGNTIYF
TGTGCCAGCAGCGCAGGGGGAGTTGGAAACACCATATATTTT
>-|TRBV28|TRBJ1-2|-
CASSRYGYTF
TGTGCCAGTTCGCGCTATGGCTACACCTTC
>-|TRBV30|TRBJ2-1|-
CAWSGSQYNEQFF
TGTGCCTGGAGTGGCTCTCAGTACAATGAGCAGTTCTTC
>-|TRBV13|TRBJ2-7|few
CASSPRGGGLYEQYF
TGTGCCAGCAGCCCCAGGGGGGGAGGCCTCTACGAGCAGTACTTC
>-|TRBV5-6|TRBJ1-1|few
CASSLAGLGVNTEAFF
TGTGCCAGCAGCTTGGCCGGTTTGGGGGTGAACACTGAAGCTTTCTTT
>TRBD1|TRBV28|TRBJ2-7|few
CASRGTGGYEQYF
TGTGCCAGCAGGGGGACAGGGGGCTACGAGCAGTACTTC
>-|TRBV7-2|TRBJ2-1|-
CASSLVRLNEQFF
TGTGCCAGCAGCTTAGTTCGGCTAAATGAGCAGTTCTTC
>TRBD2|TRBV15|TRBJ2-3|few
CATSSRRAGIEDTQYF
TGTGCCACCAGCAGCCGCCGAGCGGGAATTGAAGATACGCAGTATTTT
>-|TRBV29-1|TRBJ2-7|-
CSVGRDSEQYF
TGCAGCGTTGGTAGGGACTCCGAGCAGTACTTC
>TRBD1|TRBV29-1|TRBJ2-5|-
CSVRDRFQETQYF
TGCAGCGTCCGGGACAGGTTCCAAGAGACCCAGTACTTC
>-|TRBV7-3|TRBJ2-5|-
CASSLGGQETQYF
TGTGCCAGCAGCTTAGGGGGTCAAGAGACCCAGTACTTC
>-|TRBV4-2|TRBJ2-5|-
CASSQDMTRDLYQETQYF
TGTGCCAGCAGCCAAGATATGACCCGGGACCTGTACCAAGAGACCCAGTACTTC
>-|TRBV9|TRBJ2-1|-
CASSSRTYSNEQFF
TGTGCCAGCAGCTCTCGGACCTATTCAAATGAGCAGTTCTTC
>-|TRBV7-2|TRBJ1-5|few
CASSLGGGSNQPQHF
TGTGCCAGCAGCTTAGGGGGTGGGAGCAATCAGCCCCAGCATTTT
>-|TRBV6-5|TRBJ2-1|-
CASSSQNEQFF
TGTGCCAGCAGTTCTCAAAATGAGCAGTTCTTC
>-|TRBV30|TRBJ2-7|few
CAWSVGGEQYF
TGTGCCTGGAGTGTCGGCGGCGAGCAGTACTTC
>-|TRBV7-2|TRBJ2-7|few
CASSFSLSSAYEQYF
TGTGCCAGCAGCTTCTCCCTTTCTAGCGCATACGAGCAGTACTTC
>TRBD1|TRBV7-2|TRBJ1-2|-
CASSTRQGSHGYTF
TGTGCCAGCAGCACCCGACAGGGAAGTCATGGCTACACCTTC
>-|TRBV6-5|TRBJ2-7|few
CASSDWTRAYEQYF
TGTGCCAGCAGTGACTGGACCCGTGCCTACGAGCAGTACTTC
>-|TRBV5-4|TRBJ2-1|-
CASSSGRNNEQFF
TGTGCCAGCAGCTCCGGGAGAAACAATGAGCAGTTCTTC
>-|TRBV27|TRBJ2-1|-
CASTLGGGNEQFF
TGTGCCAGCACCCTAGGGGGTGGAAATGAGCAGTTCTTC
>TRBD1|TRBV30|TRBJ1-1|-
CASHRGQEAFF
TGTGCCTCTCACAGGGGGCAAGAAGCTTTCTTT
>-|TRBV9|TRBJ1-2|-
CASSVGGDYGYTF
TGTGCCAGCAGCGTAGGCGGGGACTATGGCTACACCTTC
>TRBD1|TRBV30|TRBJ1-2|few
CAWSGGTENGYTF
TGTGCCTGGAGTGGGGGGACAGAAAATGGCTACACCTTC
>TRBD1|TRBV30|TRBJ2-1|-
CAWSVRRTGDFKQFF
TGTGCCTGGAGTGTACGTAGGACAGGGGATTTTAAGCAGTTCTTC
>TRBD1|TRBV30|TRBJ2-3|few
CAWDRDADTQYF
TGTGCCTGGGACAGGGACGCAGATACGCAGTATTTT
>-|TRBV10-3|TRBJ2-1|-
CAISEMIGGSEQFF
TGTGCCATCAGTGAGATGATTGGGGGGTCTGAGCAGTTCTTC
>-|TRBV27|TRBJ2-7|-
CASSLRQAYEQYF
TGTGCCAGCAGTCTACGACAAGCCTACGAGCAGTACTTC